A selection of T cell receptor beta chains follows, all from one sample in a study of shared clonotypes between healthy human individuals. Method: immunoSEQ multiplex PCR; TCRdb's copy keeps in-frame clones and lacks some. This sample has nearly 600,000 clones, with over 95% found just once. Sequencing was done on a sample of naive CD8+ T cells sorted from blood. The source of these receptors is a woman aged 25-40 years in good health. Both conserved end residues are part of each CDR3. D genes are given only for firm matches. The size of a clone is reported for some rows only, either as once, few or many, or as a class for expanded clones.

clone size: once
D gene: -
J gene: TRBJ2-7
V gene: TRBV11-2
CDR3 protein: CASSFDGGPLVEQYF
CDR3 DNA: TGTGCCAGCAGCTTTGATGGAGGGCCTCTAGTCGAGCAGTACTTC

clone size: -
D gene: -
J gene: TRBJ1-2
V gene: TRBV7-9
CDR3 protein: CASSPFNYGYTF
CDR3 DNA: TGTGCCAGCAGCCCGTTTAACTATGGCTACACCTTC

clone size: once
D gene: -
J gene: TRBJ2-7
V gene: TRBV9
CDR3 protein: CASSPYGTNTYEQYF
CDR3 DNA: TGTGCCAGCAGCCCGTACGGGACAAATACCTACGAGCAGTACTTC

clone size: -
D gene: -
J gene: TRBJ2-7
V gene: TRBV27
CDR3 protein: CASSVIQGAYEQYF
CDR3 DNA: TGTGCCAGCAGTGTAATACAGGGAGCCTACGAGCAGTACTTC

clone size: -
D gene: TRBD2
J gene: TRBJ2-3
V gene: TRBV11-3
CDR3 protein: CASSLEFGSGTADTQYF
CDR3 DNA: TGTGCCAGCAGCTTAGAGTTTGGTAGCGGGACTGCAGATACGCAGTATTTT

clone size: -
D gene: -
J gene: TRBJ1-1
V gene: TRBV19
CDR3 protein: CASSRTGTEAFF
CDR3 DNA: TGTGCCAGTAGTAGAACCGGGACAGAAGCTTTCTTT

clone size: -
D gene: -
J gene: TRBJ1-1
V gene: TRBV5-4
CDR3 protein: CASSWGQEAFF
CDR3 DNA: TGTGCCAGCAGCTGGGGACAAGAAGCTTTCTTT

clone size: -
D gene: -
J gene: TRBJ2-7
V gene: TRBV2
CDR3 protein: CASSTDTYEQYF
CDR3 DNA: TGTGCCAGCAGTACGGACACCTACGAGCAGTACTTC

clone size: -
D gene: TRBD2
J gene: TRBJ2-2
V gene: TRBV11-3
CDR3 protein: CASSLDREVNGELFF
CDR3 DNA: TGTGCCAGCAGCTTAGACCGGGAGGTAAACGGGGAGCTGTTTTTT

clone size: -
D gene: -
J gene: TRBJ2-1
V gene: TRBV4-2
CDR3 protein: CASSGGPPPYNEQFF
CDR3 DNA: TGTGCCAGCAGTGGGGGGCCACCCCCTTACAATGAGCAGTTCTTC

clone size: -
D gene: -
J gene: TRBJ1-1
V gene: TRBV13
CDR3 protein: CASSSQDGRLNTEAFF
CDR3 DNA: TGTGCCAGCAGCTCCCAGGATGGCAGATTGAACACTGAAGCTTTCTTT

clone size: -
D gene: TRBD1
J gene: TRBJ1-1
V gene: TRBV6-1
CDR3 protein: CASSDRGRGTEAFF
CDR3 DNA: TGTGCCAGCAGTGACAGGGGGCGCGGCACTGAAGCTTTCTTT

clone size: -
D gene: -
J gene: TRBJ1-4
V gene: TRBV28
CDR3 protein: CASSSSAGTENEKLFF
CDR3 DNA: TGTGCCAGCAGCTCCTCCGCCGGGACGGAAAATGAAAAACTGTTTTTT

clone size: once
D gene: -
J gene: TRBJ2-3
V gene: TRBV27
CDR3 protein: CASSLWASSTDTQYF
CDR3 DNA: TGTGCCAGCAGTTTATGGGCTAGCAGCACAGATACGCAGTATTTT

clone size: -
D gene: -
J gene: TRBJ1-1
V gene: TRBV13
CDR3 protein: CASSSGRNTEAFF
CDR3 DNA: TGTGCCAGCAGCTCCGGACGGAACACTGAAGCTTTCTTT

clone size: -
D gene: -
J gene: TRBJ2-7
V gene: TRBV19
CDR3 protein: CASSITGVYEQYF
CDR3 DNA: TGTGCCAGTAGTATTACAGGAGTCTACGAGCAGTACTTC

clone size: -
D gene: -
J gene: TRBJ2-7
V gene: TRBV28
CDR3 protein: CASSLDNYEQYF
CDR3 DNA: TGTGCCAGCAGCTTAGACAACTACGAGCAGTACTTC

clone size: -
D gene: -
J gene: TRBJ2-1
V gene: TRBV7-9
CDR3 protein: CASSLETWSSSYNEQFF
CDR3 DNA: TGTGCCAGCAGCTTAGAGACTTGGAGCAGCTCCTACAATGAGCAGTTCTTC

clone size: -
D gene: TRBD1
J gene: TRBJ2-7
V gene: TRBV15
CDR3 protein: CATSGRDSPYEQYF
CDR3 DNA: TGTGCCACCAGTGGAAGGGACAGCCCCTACGAGCAGTACTTC

clone size: -
D gene: TRBD1
J gene: TRBJ1-3
V gene: TRBV9
CDR3 protein: CASSAGTGPGNTIYF
CDR3 DNA: TGTGCCAGCAGCGCTGGGACAGGGCCTGGAAACACCATATATTTT

clone size: -
D gene: -
J gene: TRBJ2-2
V gene: TRBV27
CDR3 protein: CASSLIGAAGELFF
CDR3 DNA: TGTGCCAGCAGTCTTATTGGGGCGGCCGGGGAGCTGTTTTTT

clone size: -
D gene: TRBD2
J gene: TRBJ2-7
V gene: TRBV5-4
CDR3 protein: CASSPGLADSYEQYF
CDR3 DNA: TGTGCCAGCAGCCCGGGACTAGCGGACTCCTACGAGCAGTACTTC

clone size: -
D gene: -
J gene: TRBJ2-5
V gene: TRBV27
CDR3 protein: CASSSFAAQETQYF
CDR3 DNA: TGTGCCAGCAGTTCTTTTGCGGCCCAAGAGACCCAGTACTTC

clone size: -
D gene: TRBD1
J gene: TRBJ2-1
V gene: TRBV4-1
CDR3 protein: CASSLKGQGGSDEQFF
CDR3 DNA: TGCGCCAGCAGCCTTAAGGGACAGGGTGGATCGGATGAGCAGTTCTTC

clone size: few
D gene: -
J gene: TRBJ1-1
V gene: TRBV19
CDR3 protein: CASSIMTGNTEAFF
CDR3 DNA: TGTGCCAGTAGTATAATGACAGGGAACACTGAAGCTTTCTTT

clone size: -
D gene: TRBD1
J gene: TRBJ1-5
V gene: TRBV28
CDR3 protein: CASSLGGTGAQPQHF
CDR3 DNA: TGTGCCAGCAGCTTAGGCGGGACAGGGGCACAGCCCCAGCATTTT

clone size: -
D gene: TRBD2
J gene: TRBJ2-2
V gene: TRBV7-9
CDR3 protein: CASSLHGLAGVNTGELFF
CDR3 DNA: TGTGCCAGCAGCTTACACGGACTAGCGGGAGTCAACACCGGGGAGCTGTTTTTT

clone size: -
D gene: -
J gene: TRBJ2-1
V gene: TRBV11-3
CDR3 protein: CASSPHPAGVQDEQFF
CDR3 DNA: TGTGCCAGCAGCCCTCACCCCGCGGGTGTACAAGATGAGCAGTTCTTC

clone size: -
D gene: -
J gene: TRBJ2-5
V gene: TRBV9
CDR3 protein: CASAGQYQETQYF
CDR3 DNA: TGTGCCAGCGCAGGACAGTACCAAGAGACCCAGTACTTC

clone size: -
D gene: -
J gene: TRBJ1-5
V gene: TRBV5-1
CDR3 protein: CASSLGQGDQPQHF
CDR3 DNA: TGCGCCAGCAGCTTGGGGCAGGGCGACCAGCCCCAGCATTTT

clone size: -
D gene: -
J gene: TRBJ2-7
V gene: TRBV5-4
CDR3 protein: CASGNYGYEQYF
CDR3 DNA: TGTGCCAGCGGAAATTACGGGTACGAGCAGTACTTC

clone size: -
D gene: TRBD1
J gene: TRBJ2-3
V gene: TRBV27
CDR3 protein: CASSTGGSATQYF
CDR3 DNA: TGTGCCAGCAGTACAGGGGGCTCGGCTACGCAGTATTTT

clone size: -
D gene: -
J gene: TRBJ1-4
V gene: TRBV9
CDR3 protein: CASSVRDINEKLFF
CDR3 DNA: TGTGCCAGCAGCGTCCGGGATATCAATGAAAAACTGTTTTTT

clone size: -
D gene: -
J gene: TRBJ2-3
V gene: TRBV19
CDR3 protein: CASSIFDSTDTQYF
CDR3 DNA: TGTGCCAGTAGTATTTTTGACAGCACAGATACGCAGTATTTT

clone size: few
D gene: -
J gene: TRBJ1-1
V gene: TRBV2
CDR3 protein: CASSRGGRVNTEAFF
CDR3 DNA: TGTGCCAGCAGTCGAGGGGGGAGAGTGAACACTGAAGCTTTCTTT

clone size: -
D gene: -
J gene: TRBJ1-1
V gene: TRBV6-1
CDR3 protein: CASSYNYYGGAFF
CDR3 DNA: TGTGCCAGCAGCTACAACTATTACGGGGGAGCTTTCTTT

clone size: once
D gene: TRBD2
J gene: TRBJ2-1
V gene: TRBV2
CDR3 protein: CASTESLLAVSYNEQFF
CDR3 DNA: TGTGCCAGCACCGAAAGTCTCCTAGCGGTCTCCTACAATGAGCAGTTCTTC

clone size: once
D gene: -
J gene: TRBJ1-1
V gene: TRBV13
CDR3 protein: CASSLGENTEAFF
CDR3 DNA: TGTGCCAGCAGCTTAGGAGAAAACACTGAAGCTTTCTTT

clone size: -
D gene: TRBD1
J gene: TRBJ2-7
V gene: TRBV6-5
CDR3 protein: CASSYSGTGVYEQYF
CDR3 DNA: TGTGCCAGCAGTTATTCGGGGACAGGAGTCTACGAGCAGTACTTC

clone size: -
D gene: -
J gene: TRBJ1-1
V gene: TRBV19
CDR3 protein: CASSTHGKGEAFF
CDR3 DNA: TGTGCCAGTAGTACCCATGGGAAGGGGGAAGCTTTCTTT

clone size: -
D gene: -
J gene: TRBJ2-3
V gene: TRBV7-9
CDR3 protein: CASSLGLKITDTQYF
CDR3 DNA: TGTGCCAGCAGCCTGGGACTCAAGATCACAGATACGCAGTATTTT

clone size: -
D gene: -
J gene: TRBJ2-1
V gene: TRBV20-1
CDR3 protein: CSALRGDEQFF
CDR3 DNA: TGCAGTGCTCTAAGGGGCGATGAGCAGTTCTTC

clone size: -
D gene: -
J gene: TRBJ1-3
V gene: TRBV7-9
CDR3 protein: CASSLVSGGLLLSGNTIYF
CDR3 DNA: TGTGCCAGCAGCTTAGTTAGTGGGGGACTCCTGCTCTCTGGAAACACCATATATTTT

clone size: -
D gene: TRBD1
J gene: TRBJ2-1
V gene: TRBV7-9
CDR3 protein: CASFLGTGIHNEQFF
CDR3 DNA: TGTGCCAGCTTTTTGGGGACAGGAATTCACAATGAGCAGTTCTTC

clone size: -
D gene: TRBD1
J gene: TRBJ2-1
V gene: TRBV11-2
CDR3 protein: CASSLDLGTGLNEQFF
CDR3 DNA: TGTGCCAGCAGCTTAGATCTCGGGACAGGTCTCAATGAGCAGTTCTTC

clone size: -
D gene: -
J gene: TRBJ1-4
V gene: TRBV25-1
CDR3 protein: CASTLGGMEKLFF
CDR3 DNA: TGTGCCAGCACATTGGGGGGCATGGAAAAACTGTTTTTT

clone size: -
D gene: -
J gene: TRBJ2-7
V gene: TRBV5-6
CDR3 protein: CASSLAGLSYEQYF
CDR3 DNA: TGTGCCAGCAGCTTAGCCGGTCTATCTTACGAGCAGTACTTC

clone size: -
D gene: -
J gene: TRBJ1-1
V gene: TRBV2
CDR3 protein: CASIPRLGNTEAFF
CDR3 DNA: TGTGCCAGCATCCCTAGGCTCGGGAACACTGAAGCTTTCTTT

clone size: -
D gene: -
J gene: TRBJ1-1
V gene: TRBV9
CDR3 protein: CASSASGGGSTEAFF
CDR3 DNA: TGTGCCAGCAGCGCTAGCGGGGGGGGTAGCACTGAAGCTTTCTTT

clone size: -
D gene: -
J gene: TRBJ1-1
V gene: TRBV11-2
CDR3 protein: CASSLDSPLNTEAFF
CDR3 DNA: TGTGCCAGCAGCTTGGACAGCCCACTGAACACTGAAGCTTTCTTT

clone size: -
D gene: TRBD2
J gene: TRBJ2-1
V gene: TRBV29-1
CDR3 protein: CSVDGLAGSYNEQFF
CDR3 DNA: TGCAGCGTTGACGGACTAGCGGGGTCCTACAATGAGCAGTTCTTC

clone size: -
D gene: -
J gene: TRBJ2-7
V gene: TRBV27
CDR3 protein: CASSPVGQGAREQYF
CDR3 DNA: TGTGCCAGCAGCCCAGTGGGGCAGGGTGCGCGGGAGCAGTACTTC

clone size: -
D gene: TRBD2
J gene: TRBJ2-2
V gene: TRBV4-1
CDR3 protein: CASSPWTRASGRTGELFF
CDR3 DNA: TGCGCCAGCAGCCCTTGGACCCGGGCTAGCGGGAGAACCGGGGAGCTGTTTTTT

clone size: -
D gene: TRBD1
J gene: TRBJ2-1
V gene: TRBV5-6
CDR3 protein: CASSSGTGIGNEQFF
CDR3 DNA: TGTGCCAGCAGCTCAGGGACAGGGATCGGCAATGAGCAGTTCTTC

clone size: once
D gene: TRBD2
J gene: TRBJ2-7
V gene: TRBV11-2
CDR3 protein: CASSFGGNSYEQYF
CDR3 DNA: TGTGCCAGCAGCTTCGGGGGGAACTCCTACGAGCAGTACTTC

clone size: -
D gene: -
J gene: TRBJ2-1
V gene: TRBV5-8
CDR3 protein: CASSLADSYNEQFF
CDR3 DNA: TGTGCCAGCAGCTTGGCGGACTCCTACAATGAGCAGTTCTTC

clone size: -
D gene: TRBD1
J gene: TRBJ1-2
V gene: TRBV19
CDR3 protein: CASGLSTGGGGYTF
CDR3 DNA: TGTGCCAGTGGACTTTCTACAGGGGGTGGCGGCTACACCTTC

clone size: few
D gene: -
J gene: TRBJ2-2
V gene: TRBV9
CDR3 protein: CASSPNTGELFF
CDR3 DNA: TGTGCCAGCAGCCCAAACACCGGGGAGCTGTTTTTT